The 3 T cell receptor beta chains listed next were all sequenced from one sample in a study of T cell clones after liver transplantation. This table comes from immunoSEQ multiplex PCR, and its TCRdb copy is limited to in-frame clones, with some not included. Among about 75,000 clones listed, under 90% were seen once. The sample here was CD4+ T cells from blood, taken 48 months after liver transplant. The receptors here all came from a human patient who received a liver transplant. Some T cells may possibly be graft donor cells.

The chain couples TRBV6-6 to TRBJ1-4; possible D gene TRBD1, 5 bases. The V gene lost 6 bases and the J gene lost 7 bases, with 15 bases spanning the gap. Per germline, CDR1 MNHNY and CDR2 SVGAGI (reference sequence). This CDR3 is built from 14 residues. The CDR3 loop is CASRSQATSEKLFF. The CDR3 DNA sequence: TGTGCCAGCAGGTCACAGGCGACGAGTGAAAAACTGTTTTTT.

V usage is TRBV28 and J usage is TRBJ2-3; 11 nucleotides align to TRBD2. The CDR3 spans 12 residues. In germline, CDR1 is MDHEN, CDR2 SYDVKM. The CDR3: CATSGSGDTQYF. Written as DNA, the CDR3 is TGTGCAACTAGCGGGAGTGGAGATACGCAGTATTTT.

The chain couples TRBV6-6 to TRBJ2-6; D is perhaps TRBD1 (5 bases). Germline V gene lookup returns CDR1 MNHNY and CDR2 SVGAGI (reference sequence). This CDR3 is built from 16 residues. V lost 0 bases, J lost 4 bases, and 10 bases lay in between. The CDR3 protein is CASSYSKGPGANVLTF. For the CDR3, the DNA is TGTGCCAGCAGTTACTCGAAGGGGCCCGGGGCCAACGTCCTGACTTTC.